This T cell receptor (beta chain) was captured in a study of blood T cell repertoires in COVID-19. Background on the study: Samples representing acute and convalescent COVID-19 were sourced from the United States, Italy and Spain. T cells, B-cell-depleted T cells, or PBMCs provided the cDNA or gDNA that served as material.

In Seattle, patients joined the study during active infection and were tracked longitudinally. The CDR3 sequence is 13 residues long. V lost 4 bases to trimming and J lost 5 bases, with 10 bases between them. Germline V gene sequence: CDR1 SGDLS, CDR2 YYNGEE. Some clones are missing from TCRdb's copy, which holds only in-frame ones; the method was immunoSEQ multiplex PCR. The sample includes under 400,000 clones, around 87% seen only once; the top ten take 8.5% to 12%. The receptor comes from a woman aged 30 to 39 with COVID-19, enrolled during active disease. The source material was peripheral blood. The rearrangement joins TRBV9 to TRBJ1-5; the D is unclear. Here the CDR3 reads CASSTDGDQPQHF. DNA for the CDR3: TGTGCCAGCAGCACAGACGGTGATCAGCCCCAGCATTTT.